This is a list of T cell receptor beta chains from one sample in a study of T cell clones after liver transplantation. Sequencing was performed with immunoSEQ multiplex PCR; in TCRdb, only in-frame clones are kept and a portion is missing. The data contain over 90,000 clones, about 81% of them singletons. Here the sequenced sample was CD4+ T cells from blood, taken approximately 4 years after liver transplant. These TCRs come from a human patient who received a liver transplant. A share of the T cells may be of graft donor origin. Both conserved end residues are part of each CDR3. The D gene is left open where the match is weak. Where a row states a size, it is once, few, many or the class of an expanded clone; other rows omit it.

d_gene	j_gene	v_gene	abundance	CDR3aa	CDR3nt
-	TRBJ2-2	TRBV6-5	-	CASSYLTVDTGELFF	TGTGCCAGCAGTTACTTGACAGTGGACACCGGGGAGCTGTTTTTT
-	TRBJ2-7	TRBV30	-	CAWDGTSTYEQYF	TGTGCCTGGGACGGGACCTCGACCTACGAGCAGTACTTC
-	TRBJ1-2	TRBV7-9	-	CASSSVQTGDYGYTF	TGTGCCAGCAGCTCAGTCCAGACAGGTGACTATGGCTACACCTTC
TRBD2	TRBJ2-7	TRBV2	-	CASSEARAGVVGF	TGTGCCAGCAGTGAAGCGCGAGCGGGAGTCGTTGGCTTC
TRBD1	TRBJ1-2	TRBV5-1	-	CASRSGTGQNYGYTF	TGCGCCAGCAGATCCGGGACAGGGCAGAACTATGGCTACACCTTC
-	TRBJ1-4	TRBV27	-	CASSFRRASEKLFF	TGTGCCAGCAGTTTTCGTCGGGCCTCGGAAAAACTGTTTTTT
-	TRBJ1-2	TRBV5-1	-	CASSPLRRGVQDGYTF	TGCGCCAGCAGCCCCCTAAGGAGGGGGGTGCAGGATGGCTACACCTTC
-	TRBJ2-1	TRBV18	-	CASSLRRYNEQFF	TGTGCCAGCTCACTACGACGGTACAATGAGCAGTTCTTC
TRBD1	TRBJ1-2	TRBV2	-	CASLSRTGVYGYTF	TGTGCCAGCCTCTCCCGGACAGGGGTCTATGGCTACACCTTC
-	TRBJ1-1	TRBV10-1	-	CASTDTGATEAFF	TGCGCCAGCACCGATACGGGGGCGACTGAAGCTTTCTTT
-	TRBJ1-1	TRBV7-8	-	CASSLRRESSGLGEAFF	TGTGCCAGCAGCTTAAGGCGGGAGTCGAGCGGATTAGGTGAAGCTTTCTTT
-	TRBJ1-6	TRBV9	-	CASSVGGLSSPLHF	TGTGCCAGCAGCGTAGGGGGACTGAGTTCACCCCTCCACTTT
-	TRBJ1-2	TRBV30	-	CAWSRLGSYGYTF	TGTGCCTGGAGTCGGTTGGGCTCCTATGGCTACACCTTC
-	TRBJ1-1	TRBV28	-	CASSRRDPNTEAFF	TGTGCCAGCAGTCGACGGGATCCGAACACTGAAGCTTTCTTT
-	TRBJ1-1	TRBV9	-	CASSVGQGYTEAFF	TGTGCCAGCAGCGTTGGTCAGGGTTACACTGAAGCTTTCTTT
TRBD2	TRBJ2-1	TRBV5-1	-	CASARTSGDQYNEQFF	TGCGCCAGCGCAAGGACTAGCGGGGATCAATACAATGAGCAGTTCTTC
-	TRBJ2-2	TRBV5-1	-	CASAIGVSAGELFF	TGCGCCAGCGCAATAGGGGTGTCGGCCGGGGAGCTGTTTTTT
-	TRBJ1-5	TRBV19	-	CASSIGGRDPSNQPQHF	TGTGCCAGTAGTATAGGAGGGAGGGACCCTAGCAATCAGCCCCAGCATTTT
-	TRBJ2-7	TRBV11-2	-	CASSLTDSYEQYF	TGTGCCAGCAGCTTAACAGACTCCTACGAGCAGTACTTC
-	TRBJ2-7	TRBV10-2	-	CASSGEFPRQNSYEQYF	TGCGCCAGCAGTGGGGAGTTCCCCCGGCAGAATTCCTACGAGCAGTACTTC
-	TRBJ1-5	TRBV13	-	CASSFQGSPNQPQHF	TGTGCCAGCAGCTTCCAGGGGTCCCCCAACCAGCCCCAGCATTTT
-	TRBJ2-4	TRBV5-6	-	CASSLLGSGRNIQYF	TGTGCCAGCAGCTTACTCGGTTCAGGGCGAAACATTCAGTACTTC
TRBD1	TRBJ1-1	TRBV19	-	CASRGQRDRGGTEAFF	TGTGCCAGTAGGGGGCAAAGAGACAGGGGAGGCACTGAAGCTTTCTTT
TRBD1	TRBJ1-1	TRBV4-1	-	CASSQGARGLARTFF	TGCGCCAGCAGCCAAGGAGCCAGGGGGCTGGCGCGGACTTTCTTT
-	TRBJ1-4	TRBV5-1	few	CASSSQGKTNEKLFF	TGCGCCAGCAGCTCACAGGGTAAAACTAATGAAAAACTGTTTTTT
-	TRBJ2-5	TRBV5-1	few	CASSLDTREPTKTQYF	TGCGCCAGCAGCTTGGATACCCGGGAGCCGACAAAAACCCAGTACTTC
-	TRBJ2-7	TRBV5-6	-	CASSWGNEQYF	TGTGCCAGCAGCTGGGGGAACGAGCAGTACTTC
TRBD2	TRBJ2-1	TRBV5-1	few	CASSFEGLAGIFF	TGCGCCAGCAGCTTCGAGGGACTAGCGGGAATTTTCTTC
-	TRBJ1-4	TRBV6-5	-	CASKEIIHEKLFF	TGTGCCAGCAAGGAGATAATACATGAAAAACTGTTTTTT
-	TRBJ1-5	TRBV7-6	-	CASSLQGNQPQHF	TGTGCCAGCAGCTTACAGGGGAATCAGCCCCAGCATTTT
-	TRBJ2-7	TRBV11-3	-	CASRSSRGRRTYEQYF	TGTGCCAGCAGATCTAGTCGAGGCCGCCGCACCTACGAGCAGTACTTC
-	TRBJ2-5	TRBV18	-	CASSPSKGGSETQYF	TGTGCCAGCTCACCAAGTAAGGGGGGTTCAGAGACCCAGTACTTC
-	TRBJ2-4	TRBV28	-	CASAMAAGQNIQYF	TGTGCCAGCGCCATGGCCGCAGGGCAAAACATTCAGTACTTC
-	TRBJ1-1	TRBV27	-	CASSFRTDRNTEAFF	TGTGCCAGCAGTTTCCGGACAGACAGGAACACTGAAGCTTTCTTT
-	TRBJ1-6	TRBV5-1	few	CASSPQLDNSPLHF	TGCGCCAGCAGCCCACAGCTAGATAATTCACCCCTCCACTTT
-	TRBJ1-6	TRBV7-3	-	CASSSTPYNSPLHF	TGTGCCAGCAGCTCAACCCCCTATAATTCACCCCTCCACTTT
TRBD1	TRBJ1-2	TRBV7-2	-	CASSLKGAHGYTF	TGTGCCAGCAGCTTAAAGGGGGCGCATGGCTACACCTTC
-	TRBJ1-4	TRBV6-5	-	CASSADEKLFF	TGTGCCAGCAGCGCAGATGAAAAACTGTTTTTT
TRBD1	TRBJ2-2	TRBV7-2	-	CASSQGQVRNTGELFF	TGTGCCAGCAGCCAAGGACAGGTTCGGAACACCGGGGAGCTGTTTTTT
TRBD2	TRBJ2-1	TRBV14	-	CASSGLAGVTGEQFF	TGTGCCAGCTCTGGACTAGCGGGAGTTACGGGTGAGCAGTTCTTC
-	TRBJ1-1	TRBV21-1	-	CASSPSATGRIAFF	TGTGCCAGCAGCCCCAGTGCGACAGGGCGGATTGCGTTCTTT
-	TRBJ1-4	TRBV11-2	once	CASSLLGAVGTEKLFF	TGTGCCAGCAGCTTACTGGGGGCGGTCGGGACTGAAAAACTGTTTTTT
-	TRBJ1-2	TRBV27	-	CAKPWTAYYGYTF	TGTGCCAAGCCATGGACAGCCTACTATGGCTACACCTTC
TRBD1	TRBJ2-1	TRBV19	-	CASSIPGQGFYEQFF	TGTGCCAGTAGTATCCCGGGACAGGGCTTCTATGAGCAGTTCTTC
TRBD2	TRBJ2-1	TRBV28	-	CASSPAGERRLGEQFF	TGTGCCAGCAGTCCGGCGGGGGAGCGGAGGTTAGGAGAGCAGTTCTTC
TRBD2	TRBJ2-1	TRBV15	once	CATTLAGISYNEQFF	TGTGCCACCACCCTAGCGGGGATCTCCTACAATGAGCAGTTCTTC
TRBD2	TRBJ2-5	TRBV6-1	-	CASSEVAGYQETQYF	TGTGCCAGCAGTGAGGTAGCGGGCTACCAAGAGACCCAGTACTTC
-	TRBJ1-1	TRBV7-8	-	CASSLEVAYMNTEAFF	TGTGCCAGCAGCTTAGAGGTGGCGTATATGAACACTGAAGCTTTCTTT